A single sample gave rise to the 20 T cell receptor beta chains below, sequenced in a study of blood T cell repertoires in COVID-19. Sequencing was performed with immunoSEQ multiplex PCR; in TCRdb, only in-frame clones are kept and a portion is missing. The sample includes over 300,000 clones, around 89% of them seen just once. Sequencing was done on a sample of peripheral blood. The receptors derive from a middle-aged man with acute or convalescent COVID-19.

This chain links TRBV6-6 with TRBJ2-7, with TRBD2 identical over 10 bases. Germline CDR1 MNHNY, CDR2 SVGAGI (reference sequence). The CDR3 consists of 15 residues. Trimming took 5 bases from V and 5 from J; bases not matched to a gene: 9. The CDR3 here is CASSPPGLAMNEQYF. CDR3 sequence (DNA): TGTGCCAGCAGTCCTCCGGGACTAGCGATGAACGAGCAGTACTTC.

The chain recombines TRBV30 with TRBJ2-4, with D possibly TRBD1 on 8 matching bases. Germline V lookup: CDR1 GTSNPN, CDR2 SVGIG (reference sequence). The CDR3 is 14 amino acids. V lost 3 bases and J 7 bases, leaving 16 bases between the germline ends. The CDR3 DNA follows: TGTGCCTGGAGGGAGGACAGGGAGGGGAACATTCAGTACTTC. Its protein product is CAWREDREGNIQYF.

The chain uses TRBV6-5 and TRBJ1-1; no firm D call. Trimming shortened V by 6 bases and J by 6 bases, and 14 bases separated the two germline ends. Germline lookup yields CDR1 MNHEY and CDR2 SVGAGI. The CDR3 has 13 residues. CDR3 protein: CASRRGHHAEAFF. The CDR3 coding sequence is TGTGCCAGCAGGCGAGGGCATCACGCTGAAGCTTTCTTT.

The chain combines TRBV5-8 with TRBJ2-3, with a tentative D call TRBD1 (6 bases). From germline, CDR1 is SGHTS and CDR2 YDEGEE. CDR3 size: 16 residues. Trimming cost V 4 bases and J 0 bases, with 15 bases left between them. The DNA for the CDR3 is TGTGCCAGCAGCCTCCGGTGGGGGCGGAGCACAGATACGCAGTATTTT. Residues: CASSLRWGRSTDTQYF.

The V call is TRBV29-1, the J call TRBJ1-1, with TRBD1 identical over 10 bases. J gave up 10 bases and V 6 bases, and 11 bases lay outside the gene matches. In germline, CDR1 is SQVTM, CDR2 ANQGSEA. The CDR3 sequence is 13 residues long. CDR3 sequence: CSVNLRQGAGAFF. The CDR3, as DNA: TGCAGCGTGAACCTTCGACAGGGGGCAGGAGCTTTCTTT.

The V gene is TRBV20-1, the J gene TRBJ2-1; weak D call: TRBD2 (6 bases). In germline, CDR1 is DFQATT, CDR2 SNEGSKA (reference sequence). Trimming pared 3 bases from V and 7 bases from J, leaving 13 bases between. CDR3 length equals 13 residues. CDR3 DNA: TGCAGTGCTAGTGGGCGGGGTGGGAATGAGCAGTTCTTC. Translated: CSASGRGGNEQFF.

The chain recombines TRBV9 with TRBJ1-6; TRBD1 aligns across 7 bases. The length of the CDR3 is 13 residues. Trimming took 3 bases from V and 15 from J; bases not matched to a gene: 9. Looked up from germline, CDR1 is SGDLS and CDR2 is YYNGEE. The CDR3 nucleotides read TGTGCCAGCAGCGAGACAGGGACCCGATTCCTCCACTTT. Amino acid sequence: CASSETGTRFLHF.

The V gene is TRBV25-1, the J gene TRBJ1-2; maybe TRBD1 (5 bases). The CDR3 covers 14 residues. Per the germline V gene, CDR1 is MGHDK and CDR2 is SYGVNS. V was cut by 6 bases and J by 1 base, with 12 bases left in between. The CDR3 reads CASRTGGGNYGYTF. Written as DNA, the CDR3 is TGTGCCAGCAGGACGGGGGGAGGTAACTATGGCTACACCTTC.

This chain uses TRBV5-5 with TRBJ1-2; TRBD1 matches at 8 bases. V was clipped by 4 bases and J by 5 bases; unmatched bases: 10. CDR1 is SGHKS, CDR2 YYEKEE, per germline (reference sequence). This CDR3 has 15 amino acids. The CDR3 here is CASSNPGQGVYGYTF. The CDR3 DNA reads TGTGCCAGCAGCAACCCCGGACAGGGCGTTTATGGCTACACCTTC.

CDR3 DNA sequence: TGTGCCAGCAGCCCCGGGGGAAGGGGCGAAGGGGATACGCAGTATTTT. Translated, it gives CASSPGGRGEGDTQYF. The chain joins TRBV7-3 to TRBJ2-3, with D possibly TRBD2 on 6 matching bases. The CDR3 runs to 16 residues. Looked up from germline, CDR1 is SGHTA and CDR2 is FQGTGA. Trimming shortened V by 5 bases and J by 6 bases, and 21 bases separated the two germline ends.

V is TRBV30 and J is TRBJ2-3, with 8 bases fitting TRBD2. The CDR3 covers 15 residues. Trimming at V came to 5 bases and at J to 1 base, leaving 8 bases not matched to a gene. Germline CDR1 reads GTSNPN; CDR2 reads SVGIG (reference sequence). The CDR3 nucleotides read TGTGCCTGGGCAAAGCTGGGACTAGGCACAGATACGCAGTATTTT. This encodes CAWAKLGLGTDTQYF.

The V call is TRBV5-1, the J call TRBJ1-1; D not certain. Germline V CDR1 and CDR2: SGHRS, YFSETQ. Deletions cut 3 bases from V and 3 bases from J, with 15 bases between. The CDR3 length is 15 residues. The DNA for the CDR3 is TGCGCCAGCAGCTCCTGGGGTGGAGGAGACACTGAAGCTTTCTTT. Encoded protein: CASSSWGGGDTEAFF.

The chain links TRBV6-5 to TRBJ2-1; D possibly corresponds to TRBD2 (7 bases). V lost 2 bases and J 7 bases, leaving 18 bases between the germline ends. The CDR3 has 16 amino acids. CDR1 MNHEY and CDR2 SVGAGI come from the germline V gene. The CDR3 protein is CASSYDPGGARNEQFF. CDR3 nucleotide sequence: TGTGCCAGCAGTTACGACCCGGGGGGCGCCCGGAATGAGCAGTTCTTC.

This chain links TRBV30 with TRBJ2-7, with D perhaps matching TRBD2 (5 bases). There are 13 residues in the CDR3. Trimming cost V 2 bases and J 5 bases, with 13 bases left between them. Germline CDR1 reads GTSNPN; CDR2 reads SVGIG (reference sequence). The CDR3 here is CAWSPGEGDEQYF. The DNA for the CDR3 is TGTGCCTGGAGTCCGGGTGAGGGCGACGAGCAGTACTTC.

The CDR3 is CASSPVLNTEAFF. As DNA, the CDR3 is TGTGCCAGTAGTCCCGTATTGAACACTGAAGCTTTCTTT. The chain recombines TRBV19 with TRBJ1-1; D is unresolved. Trimming stripped 5 bases from V and 0 bases from J, with 7 bases between. This CDR3 contains 13 residues. The V gene's germline CDR1 is LNHDA and CDR2 SQIVND (reference sequence).

The gene calls are TRBV5-5 and TRBJ1-3; weak D call: TRBD1 (5 bases). Trimming left V 3 bases short and J 4 bases short, with 14 bases between. The germline V gene has CDR1 SGHKS and CDR2 YYEKEE (reference sequence). This CDR3 contains 15 residues. The CDR3 DNA follows: TGTGCCAGCAGCTCCAGAGGGGAGGCGGGAAACACCATATATTTT. It specifies CASSSRGEAGNTIYF.

The CDR3, as DNA: TGCGCCAGCAGCTTACCGGGACAGGGCTCGGATACGCAGTATTTT. It yields the protein CASSLPGQGSDTQYF. The chain has TRBV5-1 and TRBJ2-3, with TRBD1 matching 9 bases. The CDR3 is made up of 15 amino acids. Losses at the gene ends were 2 bases for V and 6 bases for J; bases not matched to a gene: 7. CDR1 is SGHRS, CDR2 YFSETQ, per germline.

The sample holds a few counts of this clone. The chain carries TRBV19 and TRBJ1-5; D remains unclear. The CDR3 totals 15 residues. The germline V gene has CDR1 LNHDA and CDR2 SQIVND (reference sequence). Trimming shortened V by 6 bases and J by 3 bases, and 15 bases separated the two germline ends. The CDR3 DNA follows: TGTGCCAGTAGACCCGCGGGTCGGAACAATCAGCCCCAGCATTTT. Translating it yields CASRPAGRNNQPQHF.

The gene calls are TRBV28 and TRBJ2-7; D perhaps matches TRBD1 (5 bases). Trimming took 4 bases from V and 13 from J, leaving 14 bases between them. Germline-derived CDR1 and CDR2 are MDHEN and SYDVKM. The CDR3 is 11 residues long. CDR3: CASSYQGSVYF. In nucleotides, the CDR3 is TGTGCCAGCAGTTACCAGGGTTCTGTCTACTTC.

This chain uses TRBV10-1 with TRBJ2-1; 10 bases agree with TRBD2. Losses at the gene ends were 2 bases for V and 8 bases for J; bases not matched to a gene: 6. The CDR3 is 15 amino acids. Per germline, CDR1 WNHNN and CDR2 SYGVQD (reference sequence). The DNA of the CDR3 is TGCGCCAGCAGTGAGGCTAGCGGGAGTCCCGATGAGCAGTTCTTC. Its protein product is CASSEASGSPDEQFF.